The 25 T cell receptor beta chains listed next were all sequenced from one sample in a study of T cell responses to AZD1222 COVID-19 vaccine. The data were produced by immunoSEQ multiplex PCR, yet TCRdb's version contains in-frame clones alone and is incomplete. The repertoire consists of about 140,000 clones, with 90% to 95% occurring once and the leading ten covering 3.5% to 4.5%. The source material was peripheral blood, sampled 28 days after the second AZD1222 dose. Every receptor here comes from an adult who received the AZD1222 COVID-19 vaccine.

The chain joins TRBV7-2 to TRBJ1-2, with TRBD1 matching over 7 bases. The CDR3 runs 15 residues. The junction had 16 bases not matched to a gene; V was cut back by 5 bases and J by 10 bases. In germline, CDR1 is SGHTA, CDR2 FQGNSA. CDR3 in amino acids: CASSQGRLQGTNYTF. CDR3 nucleotides: TGTGCCAGCAGCCAAGGACGGCTACAGGGGACCAACTACACCTTC.

V usage is TRBV19 and J usage is TRBJ2-1; 7 bases line up with TRBD1. Trimming at V came to 7 bases and at J to 9 bases, leaving 12 bases not matched to a gene. Germline V CDR1 and CDR2: LNHDA, SQIVND (reference sequence). This CDR3 spans 14 amino acids. The CDR3 DNA is TGTGCCAGTACTCCCCGAACAGGGGACGGTGAGCAGTTCTTC. Encoded protein: CASTPRTGDGEQFF.

The CDR3 bases are TGTGCCAGCAGTTTAAACCACTACGAGCAGTACTTC. Its translation is CASSLNHYEQYF. The chain joins TRBV12-3 or TRBV12-4 to TRBJ2-7; no definite D call. This CDR3 region has 12 residues. V lost 2 bases and J lost 3, with 5 bases in between.

DNA for the CDR3: TGTGCCAGCTCACCGGAGGAGGGTGGCTACACCTTC. Its translation: CASSPEEGGYTF. The chain uses TRBV18 and TRBJ1-2; no reliable D call. The CDR3 is 12 amino acids. The germline V and J ends were trimmed by 3 bases and 7 bases, with 9 bases remaining between them. Per germline, CDR1 KGHSH and CDR2 LQKENI.

The rearrangement uses TRBV5-6 and TRBJ2-1; 9 bases are shared with TRBD1. V shed 4 bases, J shed 6 bases, and the junction held 11 bases outside the gene matches. The CDR3 is made up of 16 amino acids. CDR1 and CDR2 (germline): SGHDT, YYEEEE. The DNA of the CDR3 is TGTGCCAGCAGCGTGGACAGGGGCGCGGTTATCAATGAGCAGTTCTTC. Residues: CASSVDRGAVINEQFF.

CDR3 in amino acids: CASSVGQVHGGNTIYF. CDR3 sequence (DNA): TGTGCCAGCAGCGTAGGACAGGTCCATGGAGGAAACACCATATATTTT. The genes are TRBV9 and TRBJ1-3; perhaps TRBD1 as D (6 bases). Trimming removed 0 bases from V and 4 bases from J, with 14 bases in between. This CDR3 comprises 16 residues. Germline V gives CDR1 SGDLS, CDR2 YYNGEE. Looking up the rest from reference TRBV9 and TRBJ1-3 gives the full variable domain: DSGVTQTPKHLITATGQRVTLRCSPRSGDLSVYWYQQSLDQGLQFLIQYYNGEERAKGNILERFSAQQFPDLHSELNLSSLELGDSALYFCASSVGQVHGGNTIYFGEGSWLTVV.

The chain is built from TRBV19 and TRBJ1-5, with 8 bases identical to TRBD1. The V gene end was trimmed by 3 bases and the J gene end by 6 bases; junction bases not matched to a gene: 7. Germline assignment: CDR1 LNHDA and CDR2 SQIVND (reference sequence). The CDR3 sequence is 15 residues long. The CDR3 coding sequence is TGTGCCAGTAGTATTTCCGCAGGGGGCGGTCAGCCCCAGCATTTT. Encoded protein: CASSISAGGGQPQHF.

The rearrangement links TRBV5-1 to TRBJ2-2; D gene unclear. Trimming pared 5 bases from V and 2 bases from J, leaving 7 bases between. This CDR3 is 13 amino acids long. The V gene's germline CDR1 is SGHRS and CDR2 YFSETQ. The CDR3 bases are TGCGCCAGCAGGGACCGAAACACCGGGGAGCTGTTTTTT. Amino acid sequence: CASRDRNTGELFF.

This clone was seen a single time. The J gene is TRBJ1-1, the V gene TRBV6-4; TRBD1 might be the D (6 bases). CDR3 size: 14 residues. V lost 6 bases, J lost 1 base, and 12 bases lay in between. The germline CDR1 and CDR2 sequences are MRHNA and SNTAGT. The chain's CDR3 is CASRERGGNTEAFF. The DNA for the CDR3 is TGTGCCAGCAGAGAAAGGGGGGGGAACACTGAAGCTTTCTTT.

This chain links TRBV12-3 or TRBV12-4 with TRBJ1-1, with D uncertain. The length of the CDR3 is 12 residues. The germline V and J ends were trimmed by 3 bases and 11 bases, with 13 bases remaining between them. The CDR3 DNA reads TGTGCCAGCAGTTTTAACCCGCGGGAGGCTTTCTTT. It codes for CASSFNPREAFF.

The chain employs TRBV28 and TRBJ1-1; the D is unclear. CDR1 and CDR2 (germline): MDHEN, SYDVKM. The V and J ends lost 2 bases and 0 bases respectively, with 10 bases between them. This CDR3 region has 15 residues. This chain's CDR3 is CASSLAPTLNTEAFF. The CDR3 DNA reads as TGTGCCAGCAGTTTAGCTCCAACTTTGAACACTGAAGCTTTCTTT.

V usage is TRBV5-3 and J usage is TRBJ1-5; possibly TRBD1 for D (6 bases). TRBV5-3 is treated as an ORF (open reading frame) with a function not yet certain. V shed 0 bases and J shed 0 bases, with 7 bases lying between them. The CDR3 covers 15 residues. This CDR3 is CARSLGQDSNQPQHF. The CDR3 DNA is TGTGCCAGAAGCTTGGGACAGGATAGCAATCAGCCCCAGCATTTT.

This clone was detected only once. The J gene is TRBJ2-1, the V gene TRBV7-2; 8 bases are shared with TRBD2. The CDR3 spans 16 residues. Per the germline V gene, CDR1 is SGHTA and CDR2 is FQGNSA. V gave up 5 bases and J gave up 4 bases; unmatched junction bases: 10. CDR3 residues: CASSTRGGTNYNEQFF. CDR3 DNA: TGTGCCAGCAGCACTCGCGGGGGGACCAATTACAATGAGCAGTTCTTC. The variable domain in full, completed from reference TRBV7-2 and TRBJ2-1, reads GAGVSQSPSNKVTEKGKDVELRCDPISGHTALYWYRQSLGQGLEFLIYFQGNSAPDKSGLPSDRFSAERTGGSVSTLTIQRTQQEDSAVYLCASSTRGGTNYNEQFFGPGTRLTVL.

This clone is a singleton in its sample. The genes are TRBV11-2 and TRBJ2-5, with a weak D call TRBD1 (5 bases). V lost 0 bases, J lost 2 bases, and 10 bases lay in between. The CDR3 extends over 15 amino acids. CDR1 is SGHAT and CDR2 is FQNNGV in the germline V gene. The CDR3 reads CASSLDRVGQETQYF. The CDR3, as DNA: TGTGCCAGCAGCTTAGACAGGGTAGGGCAAGAGACCCAGTACTTC.

The chain has TRBV27 and TRBJ2-6; 11 bases map to TRBD1. Trimming took 6 bases from V and 2 from J; bases not matched to a gene: 3. This CDR3 contains 16 residues. Germline loops: CDR1 MNHEY, CDR2 SMNVEV (reference sequence). CDR3 in DNA: TGTGCCAGCAGGAGGACAGGGGGCACTGGGGCCAACGTCCTGACTTTC. Its translation: CASRRTGGTGANVLTF.

This clone came up once. The rearrangement links TRBV6-5 to TRBJ2-1; 13 bases align to TRBD2. V lost 0 bases to trimming and J lost 5 bases; unmatched junction nucleotides: 1. CDR1 and CDR2 (germline): MNHEY, SVGAGI. This CDR3 spans 16 amino acids. The CDR3 loop is CASSYSGLAGDNEQFF. In DNA, the CDR3 is TGTGCCAGCAGTTACTCCGGACTAGCGGGAGACAATGAGCAGTTCTTC.

The chain joins TRBV4-1 to TRBJ1-2; possibly TRBD1 for D (5 bases). The CDR3 runs to 12 residues. V dropped 2 bases and J dropped 8 bases, with 9 bases sitting between them. Per the germline V gene, CDR1 is MGHRA and CDR2 is YSYEKL. The CDR3 is CASSQPGPGYTF. DNA for the CDR3: TGCGCCAGCAGCCAACCGGGACCAGGCTACACCTTC.

The chain joins TRBV6-5 to TRBJ2-6; the D gene could be TRBD1 or TRBD2 (5 bases each). The germline V gene encodes CDR1 MNHEY and CDR2 SVGAGI. V lost 5 bases and J 2 bases, leaving 10 bases between the germline ends. The CDR3 spans 15 residues. DNA for the CDR3: TGTGCCAGCAGTCTCAGGGACCCTGGGGCCAACGTCCTGACTTTC. It specifies CASSLRDPGANVLTF.

The chain couples TRBV18 to TRBJ1-2; perhaps TRBD1 as D (6 bases). Germline V gives CDR1 KGHSH, CDR2 LQKENI. V gave up 3 bases and J gave up 8 bases, with 19 bases separating them. The length of the CDR3 is 15 residues. CDR3 residues: CASSPPQGHLSGYTF. DNA for the CDR3: TGTGCCAGCTCACCTCCGCAGGGGCACCTTAGCGGCTACACCTTC. Looking up the rest from reference TRBV18 and TRBJ1-2 gives the full variable domain: NAGVMQNPRHLVRRRGQEARLRCSPMKGHSHVYWYRQLPEEGLKFMVYLQKENIIDESGMPKERFSAEFPKEGPSILRIQQVVRGDSAAYFCASSPPQGHLSGYTFGSGTRLTVV.

The CDR3 DNA sequence: TGTGCCAGCAGCTCCCGCCGAGTCCAAGAGACCCAGTACTTC. As protein: CASSSRRVQETQYF. The genes are TRBV7-6 and TRBJ2-5; D call uncertain. The V gene's germline CDR1 is SGHVS and CDR2 FNYEAQ. The CDR3 covers 14 residues. V lost 4 bases and J 1 base, leaving 10 bases between the germline ends.

This chain connects TRBV20-1 to TRBJ1-1; a weak D match, TRBD1 (5 bases). There are 11 residues in the CDR3. Germline-derived CDR1 and CDR2 are DFQATT and SNEGSKA (reference sequence). Deletions cut 3 bases from V and 8 bases from J, with 10 bases between. The CDR3 nucleotides are TGCAGTGCTAGCAGGGCAATCGAAGCTTTCTTT. This encodes CSASRAIEAFF.

V usage is TRBV5-4 and J usage is TRBJ1-1; D gene ambiguous. Trimming shortened V by 4 bases and J by 0 bases, and 7 bases separated the two germline ends. Germline CDR1 reads SGHNT; CDR2 reads YYREEE (reference sequence). CDR3 length: 13 amino acids. The CDR3 is CASSPRVNTEAFF. DNA for the CDR3: TGTGCCAGCAGCCCCAGAGTGAACACTGAAGCTTTCTTT.

J is TRBJ1-5 and V is TRBV7-2; D remains unclear. CDR3 length: 13 amino acids. CDR1 is SGHTA, CDR2 FQGNSA, per germline. Trimming removed 2 bases from V and 7 bases from J, with 9 bases in between. The CDR3 DNA is TGTGCCAGCAGCTTAAGGTTCCTCCAGCCCCAGCATTTT. It is translated as CASSLRFLQPQHF.

The chain combines TRBV7-9 with TRBJ2-4; 8 bases are shared with TRBD2. The CDR3 extends over 14 amino acids. Germline V gene data show CDR1 as SEHNR and CDR2 as FQNEAQ (reference sequence). The V gene end was trimmed by 5 bases and the J gene end by 7 bases; junction bases not matched to a gene: 7. This CDR3 is CASSGTGTRNIQYF. Here the CDR3 DNA reads TGTGCCAGCAGCGGAACCGGGACTAGGAACATTCAGTACTTC.

This clone was seen just once. This chain joins TRBV5-1 and TRBJ2-5; 10 bases agree with TRBD1. The CDR3 contains 14 residues. V trimming: 2 bases; J trimming: 5 bases; junction bases outside the gene matches: 3. Germline V CDR1 and CDR2: SGHRS, YFSETQ. In DNA, the CDR3 is TGCGCCAGCAGCTTAGGGACAGGGGAGGAGACCCAGTACTTC. This encodes CASSLGTGEETQYF.